The 9 T cell receptor beta chains reported below all come from one sample, sequenced in a study of naive and memory T cell subsets. Amplification of ligated cDNA took four PCR rounds with SP2 and nested alpha and beta constant primers. TCRdb recomputed calls from the UMI-ligation and nested PCR reads with MiXCR, one row per CDR3 protein. Altogether approximately 37,000 distinct CDR3 sequences are present, approximately 11% being singletons, with the ten largest covering roughly 3.6%. As to treatment: skin biopsy from PPD injection site in Mantoux-positive individual. A UMI-containing oligonucleotide was joined by 3' ligation to the TCR cDNA template. Sequencing was performed on skin, taken from a tuberculin skin test site. These receptors came from an adult in good health.

This clonotype was detected many times. This chain joins TRBV6-2 or TRBV6-3 and TRBJ2-1; D may match TRBD1 or TRBD2 (5 bases each). CDR3 length: 11 amino acids. Trimming shortened V by 7 bases and J by 7 bases, and 8 bases separated the two germline ends. From germline, CDR1 is MNHEY and CDR2 SVGEGT. The CDR3 DNA reads as TGTGCCAGCAACGAGGGGAATGAGCAGTTCTTC. It encodes CASNEGNEQFF.

This clonotype was counted only a few times. The chain has TRBV27 and TRBJ2-3; D is unclear. The CDR3 sequence is 14 residues long. Trimming removed 5 bases at V and 1 base at J, with 10 bases between. Germline V gene data show CDR1 as MNHEY and CDR2 as SMNVEV (reference sequence). The CDR3: CASSMRRRTDTQYF. Written as DNA, the CDR3 is TGTGCCAGCAGTATGAGGAGACGCACAGATACGCAGTATTTT.

This clonotype was seen only a few times. The chain joins TRBV12-3 or TRBV12-4 to TRBJ2-1; 8 positions agree with TRBD2. The CDR3 loop spans 16 amino acids. V shed 4 bases and J 5 bases; nucleotides not matched to a gene: 10. In nucleotides, the CDR3 is TGTGCCAGCAGTTCGTCTGGGCTAGCGGGTAACAATGAGCAGTTCTTC. Translation: CASSSSGLAGNNEQFF.

J is TRBJ1-1 and V is TRBV4-2, with a weak D call TRBD1 (6 bases). The CDR3 covers 14 residues. Trimming cost V 4 bases and J 5 bases, with 14 bases left between them. Germline CDR1 reads LGHNA; CDR2 reads YNFKEQ. The CDR3 nucleotides read TGTGCCAGCAGCCCCACAGGGACGGGGACTGAAGCTTTCTTT. It encodes CASSPTGTGTEAFF.

This rearrangement joins TRBV6-5 to TRBJ1-5; D uncertain. V was clipped by 2 bases and J by 4 bases, with 6 bases between them. In germline, CDR1 is MNHEY, CDR2 SVGAGI. The CDR3 length is 13 residues. CDR3 protein: CASSYGLNQPQHF. DNA of the CDR3: TGTGCCAGCAGTTACGGCTTGAATCAGCCCCAGCATTTT.

This clonotype was picked up a small number of times. This chain joins TRBV3-1 and TRBJ2-3; 12 nucleotides match TRBD2. V was clipped by 4 bases and J by 4 bases; unmatched bases: 9. This CDR3 has 17 amino acids. From germline, CDR1 is LGHDT and CDR2 YNNKEL (reference sequence). CDR3 sequence (DNA): TGTGCCAGCAGCCCGGATACTAGCGGGGGGTTCGCAGATACGCAGTATTTT. Translated, it gives CASSPDTSGGFADTQYF.

This clonotype was detected a few times. The V and J genes are TRBV7-9 and TRBJ2-3; maybe TRBD1 (5 bases). The CDR3 has 13 amino acids. CDR1 and CDR2 (germline): SEHNR, FQNEAQ (reference sequence). Trimming removed 11 bases from V and 1 base from J, with 13 bases in between. CDR3 sequence (DNA): TGTGCCGAGGTCTTAGGGGGCACAGATACGCAGTATTTT. As protein: CAEVLGGTDTQYF.

The V call is TRBV5-1, the J call TRBJ2-7; D is unresolved. From germline, CDR1 is SGHRS and CDR2 YFSETQ. The V end was cut by 4 bases, the J end by 3 bases, with 11 bases between. The CDR3 totals 13 residues. As DNA, the CDR3 is TGCGCCAGCAGCCTGGCGGCCCTCTACGAGCAGTACTTC. Residues: CASSLAALYEQYF.

This clonotype was counted a few times. The V and J genes are TRBV11-1 and TRBJ1-1; weak D call: TRBD1 (6 bases). CDR1 and CDR2 from the germline V gene are SGHAT and FQDESV (reference sequence). V gave up 2 bases and J gave up 4 bases, with 11 bases separating them. The CDR3 loop spans 14 amino acids. CDR3 loop: CASSLLRGGTEAFF. The CDR3 region has the DNA TGTGCCAGCAGCTTACTCCGAGGGGGCACTGAAGCTTTCTTT.